These 30 T cell receptor beta chains originate from one sample sequenced in a study of regulatory T cells in long-lasting Graves disease. The TCR beta library used iRepertoire HTBI primers with Arm-PCR amplification of CDR3. One entry per CDR3 protein results from TCRdb running MiXCR on the multiplex PCR reads. The table shows 400,000 to 500,000 distinct CDR3 sequences, with roughly 23% occurring only once. As to time point: persistent/refractory GD, antithyroid drugs over 5 years with positive TRAb. PBMC RNA served as the TCR library source. The specimen was peripheral blood mononuclear cells (PBMCs), collected when the disease was refractory, from a patient treated with antithyroid drugs. Receptor source: a female donor with Graves disease.

This clonotype was seen at least ten times. This chain connects TRBV11-3 to TRBJ2-2; 9 nucleotides agree with TRBD1. Trimming removed 4 bases from V and 0 bases from J; junction bases left unmatched: 9. This CDR3 region has 18 residues. CDR1 and CDR2 (germline): SGHNT, YENEEA. For the CDR3, the DNA is TGTGCCAGCAGCTCCACCCCGGGACAGGGACCGAACACCGGGGAGCTGTTTTTT. Encoded protein: CASSSTPGQGPNTGELFF.

This clonotype was recorded at least ten times. This rearrangement joins TRBV2 to TRBJ2-5; D is ambiguous. Germline V gene data show CDR1 as SNHLY and CDR2 as FYNNEI. The CDR3 length is 13 residues. The ends were cut back, 2 bases at V and 10 bases at J, with 14 bases in the middle. CDR3 DNA sequence: TGTGCCAGCAGTGAACCGGATCAGAAGATCCAGTACTTC. Its translation is CASSEPDQKIQYF.

Concerning this clonotype itself: A far larger clone is one base from this, pointing to a likely read error. The V gene is TRBV13, the J gene TRBJ2-2; possibly TRBD2 for D (5 bases). Germline CDR1 is PRHDT and CDR2 is FYEKMQ (reference sequence). This CDR3 comprises 15 residues. The chain's CDR3 is CASSDGETYTGELVF. CDR3 coding DNA: TGTGCCAGCAGTGACGGGGAGACGTACACCGGGGAGCTGGTTTTT.

The gene calls are TRBV29-1 and TRBJ1-1; D not certain. From germline, CDR1 is SQVTM and CDR2 ANQGSEA. Between the trimmed V and J ends, which lost 2 bases and 3 bases, there was a span of 7 bases. The CDR3 runs 12 residues. The CDR3 sequence: CSVERSYTEAFF. The CDR3 region has the DNA TGCAGCGTTGAAAGAAGTTACACTGAAGCTTTCTTT.

This sequence joins TRBV5-1 and TRBJ2-7; possibly TRBD1 or TRBD2 for D (6 bases each). Trimming took 0 bases from V and 5 from J, leaving 15 bases between them. This CDR3 is 15 amino acids long. Germline V CDR1 and CDR2: SGHRS, YFSETQ. CDR3 bases: TGCGCCAGCAGCTTGGTTGGGGGCGGGATGGACGAGCAGTACTTC. Translation: CASSLVGGGMDEQYF.

Notes on this clonotype: A read error may account for a junction end that differs from germline. The chain joins TRBV12-3 or TRBV12-4 to TRBJ2-1; 10 bases align to TRBD1. This CDR3 contains 12 residues. This CDR3 is CASSLAGTGAIF. As DNA, the CDR3 is TGTGCCAGCAGTTTAGCAGGGACAGGGGCGATCTTC.

The V gene is TRBV6-2 or TRBV6-3, the J gene TRBJ2-1; D is ambiguous. The CDR3 totals 16 residues. Looked up from germline, CDR1 is MNHEY and CDR2 is SVGEGT. V lost 2 bases to trimming and J lost 0 bases, with 11 bases between them. The CDR3 sequence is CASSYGVLSSYNEQFF. The CDR3 DNA reads as TGTGCCAGCAGTTACGGGGTTCTGAGCTCCTACAATGAGCAGTTCTTC.

CDR3 protein: CASSQDARQETQYF. The DNA for the CDR3 is TGTGCCAGCAGCCAAGATGCGCGCCAAGAGACCCAGTACTTC. V and J are TRBV7-8 and TRBJ2-5; no clear D gene. The germline V gene encodes CDR1 SGHVS and CDR2 FQNEAQ. V shed 5 bases and J shed 1 base, with 11 bases lying between them. This CDR3 has 14 amino acids.

This chain connects TRBV11-2 to TRBJ1-6, with TRBD1 identical over 8 bases. From germline, CDR1 is SGHAT and CDR2 FQNNGV. V shed 3 bases, J shed 3 bases, and the junction held 4 bases outside the gene matches. The CDR3 length is 16 residues. This CDR3 reads CASSFGQGLYNSPLHF. The CDR3, as DNA: TGTGCCAGCAGCTTTGGACAGGGCCTCTATAATTCACCCCTCCACTTT.

V gene TRBV3-1 combines with J gene TRBJ1-2; D remains ambiguous. The germline gives CDR1 LGHDT, CDR2 YNNKEL (reference sequence). The V end lost 4 bases, the J end lost 4 bases, and 13 bases lay between the germline ends. The CDR3 is 14 amino acids. The CDR3 nucleotides read TGTGCCAGCAGCCCCTTGTCCGGGAGCTATGGCTACACCTTC. Translated, it gives CASSPLSGSYGYTF.

Many counts were recorded for this clonotype. The chain joins TRBV11-2 to TRBJ1-6; D might be TRBD1 (5 bases). Trimming removed 4 bases from V and 6 bases from J, with 10 bases in between. Germline loops: CDR1 SGHAT, CDR2 FQNNGV. The CDR3 runs 14 residues. This CDR3 reads CASSSGPFNSPLHF. The CDR3 coding sequence is TGTGCCAGCAGCTCGGGGCCTTTTAATTCACCCCTCCACTTT.

This chain uses TRBV10-3 with TRBJ1-5; D is undetermined. Germline V gene sequence: CDR1 ENHRY, CDR2 SYGVKD. This CDR3 has 14 amino acids. V lost 3 bases, J lost 5 bases, and 11 bases lay in between. The CDR3 DNA follows: TGTGCCATCAGTGAATTGGGGAGTGATCAGCCCCAGCATTTT. Protein: CAISELGSDQPQHF.

The sample holds many counts of this clonotype. The J gene is TRBJ2-5, the V gene TRBV7-2; a possible D gene is TRBD2 (6 bases). This CDR3 is built from 14 residues. The V gene lost 3 bases and the J gene lost 1 base, with 9 bases spanning the gap. Germline V gene data show CDR1 as SGHTA and CDR2 as FQGNSA. CDR3 loop: CASSFPGSQETQYF. The CDR3, as DNA: TGTGCCAGCAGCTTCCCCGGGAGCCAAGAGACCCAGTACTTC.

The rearrangement links TRBV4-1 to TRBJ2-3, with 12 bases identical to TRBD2. The CDR3 has 19 residues. The junction had 12 bases not matched to a gene; V was cut back by 1 base and J by 4 bases. Per the germline V gene, CDR1 is MGHRA and CDR2 is YSYEKL. The CDR3 spells CASSQAPSGRVLRADTQYF. CDR3 sequence (DNA): TGCGCCAGCAGCCAAGCCCCTAGCGGGAGGGTGCTTAGGGCAGATACGCAGTATTTT.

This clonotype was picked up a small number of times. In DNA, the CDR3 is TGTGCCAGCAGCTTGTTCATCTCCGAGACCCAGTACTTC. As protein: CASSLFISETQYF. The chain joins TRBV5-5 to TRBJ2-5; D is unclear. There are 13 residues in the CDR3. Trimming took 1 base from V and 5 from J, leaving 9 bases between them. Germline V gene sequence: CDR1 SGHKS, CDR2 YYEKEE (reference sequence). Together with reference TRBV5-5 and TRBJ2-5, the CDR3 gives the full variable domain: DAGVTQSPTHLIKTRGQQVTLRCSPISGHKSVSWYQQVLGQGPQFIFQYYEKEERGRGNFPDRFSARQFPNYSSELNVNALLLGDSALYLCASSLFISETQYFGPGTRLLVL.

This clonotype was detected ten times or more. V gene TRBV12-3 or TRBV12-4 combines with J gene TRBJ1-1; TRBD1 agrees at 7 bases. The CDR3 sequence is 13 residues long. J gave up 4 bases and V 5 bases, and 4 bases lay outside the gene matches. The CDR3 DNA follows: TGTGCCAGCAGTATAGGACAGGCCACTGAAGCTTTCTTT. This codes for CASSIGQATEAFF.

There are a few counts of this clonotype. This sequence joins TRBV7-2 and TRBJ2-2; D is unclear. Trimming left V 5 bases short and J 2 bases short, with 9 bases between. The CDR3 covers 14 residues. Per germline, CDR1 SGHTA and CDR2 FQGNSA. For the CDR3, the DNA is TGTGCCAGCAGCGCGAGGACCAACACCGGGGAGCTGTTTTTT. Protein: CASSARTNTGELFF.

The gene calls are TRBV7-2 and TRBJ2-1, with TRBD1 matching 9 bases. Germline lookup yields CDR1 SGHTA and CDR2 FQGNSA. V lost 9 bases and J lost 2; bases outside the gene matches: 8. The CDR3 is 15 amino acids. This CDR3 reads CASKNRGLPYNEQFF. The DNA of the CDR3 is TGTGCCAGTAAGAACAGGGGGCTACCCTACAATGAGCAGTTCTTC.

This clonotype was found many times. V usage is TRBV28 and J usage is TRBJ2-5, with TRBD1 identical over 7 bases. CDR3 size: 15 residues. Germline CDR1 and CDR2: MDHEN and SYDVKM. V was pared by 3 bases and J by 1 base, with 5 bases of the junction left unmatched. CDR3: CASSLDQGVQETQYF. CDR3 DNA sequence: TGTGCCAGCAGTTTGGATCAGGGGGTCCAAGAGACCCAGTACTTC.

A note on this clonotype: One end of the junction varies from germline; a read error may be responsible. The J gene is TRBJ1-1, the V gene TRBV12-3 or TRBV12-4, with TRBD1 identical over 11 bases. The CDR3 sequence is 12 residues long. The CDR3 DNA follows: TGTGTCAGCGGGACAGGGGGCACTGAAGCTTTCTTT. This translates into CVSGTGGTEAFF.

This clonotype is a singleton in its sample. The rearrangement joins TRBV20-1 to TRBJ2-5, with TRBD1 identical over 9 bases. V trimming: 2 bases; J trimming: 9 bases; junction bases outside the gene matches: 13. The CDR3 is 15 residues long. Germline V gene lookup returns CDR1 DFQATT and CDR2 SNEGSKA (reference sequence). In DNA, the CDR3 is TGCAGTGCTAGAACAACGGACAGGGGTGGTGAGGCCCAGTACTTC. Translation: CSARTTDRGGEAQYF.

This clonotype was picked up a small number of times. This chain connects TRBV7-2 to TRBJ2-2, with D tentatively TRBD1 (5 bases). Deletions cut 8 bases from V and 7 bases from J, with 17 bases between. Per the germline V gene, CDR1 is SGHTA and CDR2 is FQGNSA. CDR3 length: 14 residues. In DNA form, the CDR3 reads TGTGCCAGCGATCCTAGGGGTACCCTCGGGGAGCTGTTTTTT. Protein sequence: CASDPRGTLGELFF.

This clonotype was observed a few times. This chain uses TRBV5-1 with TRBJ1-4; possible D gene TRBD1, 5 bases. The CDR3 loop spans 17 amino acids. The germline V gene has CDR1 SGHRS and CDR2 YFSETQ. Trimming took 0 bases from V and 0 from J, leaving 12 bases between them. The CDR3 reads CASSLGRGRPTNEKLFF. In DNA, the CDR3 is TGCGCCAGCAGCTTGGGGCGGGGACGGCCAACTAATGAAAAACTGTTTTTT.

This clonotype was observed at least ten times. The CDR3 protein is CASSALGTDQPQHF. The CDR3, as DNA: TGTGCCAGCAGTGCTCTCGGGACCGATCAGCCCCAGCATTTT. The chain joins TRBV6-1 to TRBJ1-5; D might be TRBD1 (5 bases). Germline V CDR1 and CDR2: MNHNS, SASEGT. V was clipped by 4 bases and J by 5 bases, with 12 bases between them. This CDR3 is 14 amino acids long.

This clonotype has ten or more counts. The rearrangement links TRBV24-1 to TRBJ2-7; D gene uncertain. The length of the CDR3 is 13 residues. Germline V lookup: CDR1 KGHDR, CDR2 SFDVKD. The V gene lost 3 bases and the J gene lost 6 bases, with 11 bases spanning the gap. CDR3 DNA sequence: TGTGCCACCAGTGATGGCCACACCTCCGAGCAGTACTTC. Translated: CATSDGHTSEQYF.

This clonotype was seen many times. This chain joins TRBV28 and TRBJ2-7; 7 nucleotides match TRBD2. The junction had 1 base not matched to a gene; V was cut back by 5 bases and J by 0 bases. Per the germline V gene, CDR1 is MDHEN and CDR2 is SYDVKM. The length of the CDR3 is 13 residues. The CDR3 is CASSPSGSYEQYF. The CDR3 DNA follows: TGTGCCAGCAGTCCTAGCGGCTCCTACGAGCAGTACTTC.

This clonotype was found many times. The chain joins TRBV6-5 to TRBJ2-7; D remains ambiguous. CDR3 length: 12 residues. V lost 2 bases and J 6 bases, leaving 8 bases between the germline ends. Per germline, CDR1 MNHEY and CDR2 SVGAGI. The CDR3 spells CASSYAWVEQYF. The DNA for the CDR3 is TGTGCCAGCAGTTACGCTTGGGTCGAGCAGTACTTC.

The chain employs TRBV5-6 and TRBJ2-3; D remains unclear. Germline CDR1 and CDR2: SGHDT and YYEEEE. The CDR3 has 12 amino acids. V was cut by 4 bases and J by 6 bases, with 9 bases left in between. The CDR3 spells CASSLPSDTQYF. The CDR3, as DNA: TGTGCCAGCAGCCTTCCATCTGATACGCAGTATTTT.

Ten or more counts support this clonotype. V and J are TRBV28 and TRBJ2-5, with 12 bases matching TRBD1. The germline CDR1 and CDR2 sequences are MDHEN and SYDVKM. This CDR3 comprises 14 residues. V trimming: 7 bases; J trimming: 6 bases; junction bases outside the gene matches: 6. The CDR3 protein is CASIGTGGAKTQYF. CDR3 in DNA: TGTGCCAGCATAGGGACAGGGGGCGCGAAGACCCAGTACTTC.

V is TRBV6-1 and J is TRBJ1-2; D possibly corresponds to TRBD1 (6 bases). The germline V gene encodes CDR1 MNHNS and CDR2 SASEGT. This CDR3 region has 15 residues. Trimming took off 7 bases at V and 0 bases at J, with 15 bases between the two ends. The CDR3 sequence is CASNFRDTANYGYTF. The CDR3 DNA sequence: TGTGCCAGCAATTTCCGGGACACCGCTAACTATGGCTACACCTTC.